This entry describes one TCR beta chain. The source of the sample is a study of CD8 T cells in Susac syndrome. The CDR3 runs 12 residues. Between the trimmed V and J ends, which lost 1 base and 5 bases, there was a span of 5 bases. Germline V gene data show CDR1 as DFQATT and CDR2 as SNEGSKA (reference sequence). RNA totalling roughly 0.45 to 1 ug underwent reverse transcription with random hexamers. TCRdb recomputed calls from the immunoSEQ multiplex PCR reads with MiXCR, one row per CDR3 protein. Of 90,000 to 150,000 distinct CDR3 sequences listed, 92% are singletons. The chain has TRBV20-1 and TRBJ1-4, with unresolved D. The specimen was CD4+ T cells from PBMCs. The clonotype was recovered from a human donor in good health. The CDR3 DNA is TGCAGTGCTAGAGCCCAGAATGAAAAACTGTTTTTT. Translated, it gives CSARAQNEKLFF.